This TCR beta chain was found in a study of neurological immune-mediated disorders. General study results and limits: None of the CDR3 amino acid sequences of expanded clones recurred across subjects, suggesting private repertoires in all groups. The multiple sclerosis repertoire cluster had no clinical or MRI feature associated with it.

Synthesis of cDNA was carried out by template-switch 5'RACE. The reaction used 10-nucleotide random UMIs. The output of every sequencing run exceeded 180 million TCR-beta sequences, derived from 15-18 subjects. MiXCR, applied by TCRdb to the 5' RACE reads, yields one record per CDR3 protein. The sample holds some 83,000 distinct CDR3 sequences; roughly 2.6% are singletons and the top ten take 0.9% to 1.4%. This clonotype was seen ten or more times. The antigen is undetermined. Trimming pared 2 bases from V and 10 bases from J, leaving 21 bases between. The CDR3 extends over 16 amino acids. Germline V CDR1 and CDR2: SNHLY, FYNNEI.

The source is a woman aged 25 to 45 with multiple sclerosis. Sequencing was carried out using PBMCs. The V gene is TRBV2, the J gene TRBJ2-1; no firm D call. CDR3 residues: CASSERARGIIGEQFF. The CDR3 region has the DNA TGTGCCAGCAGTGAAAGGGCCCGTGGGATAATTGGGGAGCAGTTCTTC.